Listed below are T cell receptor beta chains from one sample, sequenced in a study of T cell responses to AZD1222 COVID-19 vaccine. Only in-frame clones appear in the TCRdb table, and some are missing; sequencing was by immunoSEQ multiplex PCR. Counted here are under 200,000 clones, about 91% occurring once; the ten biggest clones make up about 1.5%. The sequences come from peripheral blood, collected 28 days after the second AZD1222 dose. The receptors originated from an adult who received the AZD1222 COVID-19 vaccine. CDR3s include the opening cysteine and the closing phenylalanine or tryptophan. The D gene is left open where the match is weak. Clone size is shown for a subset of rows, as once, few, many or a class of expanded clone.

v_call	clone_size	d_call	j_call	cdr3_aa	cdr3_nt
TRBV27	.	.	TRBJ1-5	CASSAEQGVSNQPQHF	TGTGCCAGCAGTGCAGAACAGGGAGTTAGCAATCAGCCCCAGCATTTT
TRBV3-1/TRBV3-2	.	.	TRBJ1-5	CASSQDSLGTRQPQHF	TGTGCCAGCAGCCAAGATTCTCTAGGGACACGCCAGCCCCAGCATTTT
TRBV18	.	.	TRBJ2-2	CASSGLRNTGELFF	TGTGCCAGCTCAGGACTTAGGAACACCGGGGAGCTGTTTTTT
TRBV6-5	once	.	TRBJ2-5	CASSFGSQETQYF	TGTGCCAGCAGTTTCGGGTCTCAAGAGACCCAGTACTTC
TRBV30	once	TRBD1	TRBJ1-1	CAWTVPGQGAGTEAFF	TGTGCCTGGACAGTCCCGGGACAGGGGGCGGGCACTGAAGCTTTCTTT
TRBV21-1	.	.	TRBJ1-5	CASSKGGTGGFWYGNQPQHF	TGTGCCAGCAGCAAAGGGGGGACAGGGGGCTTTTGGTATGGCAATCAGCCCCAGCATTTT
TRBV7-8	.	.	TRBJ2-2	CASSSEGGTGELFF	TGTGCCAGCAGCTCCGAGGGAGGAACCGGGGAGCTGTTTTTT
TRBV18	.	.	TRBJ1-5	CASSPSAQNQPQHF	TGTGCCAGCTCACCGTCGGCACAAAATCAGCCCCAGCATTTT
TRBV28	.	.	TRBJ1-4	CASYKGGVGEKLFF	TGTGCCAGCTATAAGGGGGGGGTCGGCGAAAAACTGTTTTTT
TRBV7-9	.	.	TRBJ1-3	CATPYGEGNTIYF	TGTGCCACCCCGTACGGTGAAGGAAACACCATATATTTT
TRBV7-2	.	.	TRBJ2-1	CASSLNRHNEQFF	TGTGCCAGCAGCTTAAACAGGCACAATGAGCAGTTCTTC
TRBV19	.	.	TRBJ2-2	CASSSGVNTGELFF	TGTGCCAGTAGTTCCGGGGTGAACACCGGGGAGCTGTTTTTT
TRBV6-6	once	TRBD1	TRBJ1-3	CASSTGASGNTIYF	TGTGCCAGCAGCACAGGGGCCTCTGGAAACACCATATATTTT
TRBV7-7	.	.	TRBJ1-5	CASSFVVSPQHF	TGTGCTAGCAGCTTTGTGGTGAGCCCCCAGCATTTT
TRBV9	few	TRBD1	TRBJ1-4	CASSAGTGATNEKLFF	TGTGCCAGCAGCGCCGGGACAGGGGCAACTAATGAAAAACTGTTTTTT
TRBV28	.	TRBD1	TRBJ1-2	CASSFAGQGNYGYTF	TGTGCCAGCAGTTTCGCCGGACAGGGGAACTATGGCTACACCTTC
TRBV7-2	.	.	TRBJ2-1	CASSPSSEYNEQFF	TGTGCCAGCAGTCCATCTAGCGAGTACAATGAGCAGTTCTTC
TRBV10-3	.	TRBD1	TRBJ1-5	CAAQGGTSQPQHF	TGTGCCGCACAGGGGGGTACCAGTCAGCCCCAGCATTTT
TRBV7-8	.	.	TRBJ2-6	CASNTLHTGANVLTF	TGTGCCAGCAACACCCTTCATACTGGGGCCAACGTCCTGACTTTC
TRBV12-3/TRBV12-4	.	.	TRBJ2-7	CASSESVSYEQYF	TGTGCCAGCAGTGAAAGCGTCTCCTACGAGCAGTACTTC
TRBV5-8	.	.	TRBJ1-5	CASSLVGVRSNQPQHF	TGTGCCAGCAGCTTGGTAGGGGTTCGTAGCAATCAGCCCCAGCATTTT
TRBV11-3	.	TRBD1	TRBJ1-1	CASSPGGFSSEAFF	TGTGCCAGCAGCCCAGGGGGCTTTAGTTCCGAAGCTTTCTTT
TRBV5-1	few	.	TRBJ2-6	CASSFSSGANVLTF	TGCGCCAGCAGCTTTAGCTCTGGGGCCAACGTCCTGACTTTC
TRBV4-3	.	TRBD1	TRBJ2-5	CASSQGTGRETQYF	TGCGCCAGCAGCCAGGGGACAGGGAGGGAGACCCAGTACTTC
TRBV19	.	.	TRBJ2-1	CASSSNPDEQFF	TGTGCCAGTAGTTCGAATCCCGATGAGCAGTTCTTC
TRBV29-1	.	.	TRBJ1-2	CSVEEGVGDGYTF	TGCAGCGTTGAAGAGGGCGTAGGGGATGGCTACACCTTC